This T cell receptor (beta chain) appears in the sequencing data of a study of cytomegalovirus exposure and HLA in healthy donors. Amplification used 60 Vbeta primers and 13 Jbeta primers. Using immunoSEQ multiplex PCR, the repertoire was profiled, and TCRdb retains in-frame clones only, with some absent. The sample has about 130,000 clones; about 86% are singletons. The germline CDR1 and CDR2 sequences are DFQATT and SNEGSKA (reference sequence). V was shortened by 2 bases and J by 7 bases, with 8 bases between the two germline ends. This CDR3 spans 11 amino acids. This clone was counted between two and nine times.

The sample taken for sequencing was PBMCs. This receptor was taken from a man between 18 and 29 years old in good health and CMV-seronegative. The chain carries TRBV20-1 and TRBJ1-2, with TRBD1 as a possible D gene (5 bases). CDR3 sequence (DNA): TGCAGTGCTAGATTGGGGGGTGGCTACACCTTC. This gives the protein CSARLGGGYTF.